Below, 26 T cell receptor beta chains from the same sample are listed, as sequenced in a study of Tregs in tolerant kidney transplant recipients. Assay: immunoSEQ multiplex PCR; the TCRdb copy retains only in-frame clones and omits some. This table has about 66,000 clones, roughly 92% appearing once. The sequencing used CD8+ T cells from blood, collected before the transplant. The receptor set was obtained from a human donor who received a combined kidney and bone marrow transplant.

As regards this clone: One end of the junction varies from germline; a read error may be responsible. The chain has TRBV11-3 and TRBJ2-1, with 9 bases that match TRBD2. From germline, CDR1 is SGHNT and CDR2 YENEEA. CDR3 size: 14 residues. CDR3 DNA: TGTGCCAGCAGCCCTAGCGGGACCTACAATGAGCGGTTCTTC. Translated, it gives CASSPSGTYNERFF.

This clone has only one observation. This rearrangement joins TRBV5-4 to TRBJ2-7, with 12 positions matching TRBD1. Germline CDR1 SGHNT, CDR2 YYREEE (reference sequence). This CDR3 has 14 residues. V lost 4 bases to trimming and J lost 7 bases; unmatched junction nucleotides: 6. CDR3: CASSLGQGAREQYF. Here the CDR3 DNA reads TGTGCCAGCAGCCTGGGACAGGGGGCGCGTGAGCAGTACTTC.

This clone has just a few counts. The J gene is TRBJ1-1, the V gene TRBV2; TRBD1 matches at 7 bases. Losses at the gene ends were 5 bases for V and 1 base for J; bases not matched to a gene: 10. Germline CDR1 reads SNHLY; CDR2 reads FYNNEI. The CDR3 is 16 amino acids. In nucleotides, the CDR3 is TGTGCCAGCAGTTTGGACAGGATAACACCGAACACTGAAGCTTTCTTT. This translates into CASSLDRITPNTEAFF. Supplemented by reference TRBV2 and TRBJ1-1, the full variable domain reads EPEVTQTPSHQVTQMGQEVILRCVPISNHLYFYWYRQILGQKVEFLVSFYNNEISEKSEIFDDQFSVERPDGSNFTLKIRSTKLEDSAMYFCASSLDRITPNTEAFFGQGTRLTVV.

V gene TRBV19 combines with J gene TRBJ1-1; 7 bases fit TRBD1. The trim removed 3 bases at V and 1 base at J, leaving 8 bases unmatched. This CDR3 spans 16 amino acids. CDR1 and CDR2 (germline): LNHDA, SQIVND (reference sequence). CDR3: CASSILDRIRNTEAFF. The CDR3 DNA is TGTGCCAGTAGTATCCTGGACAGGATTCGGAACACTGAAGCTTTCTTT.

CDR3 loop: CASSLSAGALSYEQYF. The CDR3 nucleotides read TGTGCCAGCAGTTTATCGGCAGGGGCCCTTTCCTACGAGCAGTACTTC. The rearrangement joins TRBV27 to TRBJ2-7; TRBD1 might be the D (6 bases). Trimming removed 0 bases from V and 1 base from J, with 13 bases in between. CDR3 length: 16 residues. Germline-derived CDR1 and CDR2 are MNHEY and SMNVEV (reference sequence).

This chain joins TRBV11-2 and TRBJ1-4, with unresolved D. This CDR3 is 13 amino acids long. Germline loops: CDR1 SGHAT, CDR2 FQNNGV. V was shortened by 1 base and J by 7 bases, with 7 bases between the two germline ends. CDR3: CASSLGGGEKLFF. The DNA of the CDR3 is TGTGCCAGCAGCTTAGGCGGAGGTGAAAAACTGTTTTTT. The whole variable domain, remainder taken from reference TRBV11-2 and TRBJ1-4, is EAGVAQSPRYKIIEKRQSVAFWCNPISGHATLYWYQQILGQGPKLLIQFQNNGVVDDSQLPKDRFSAERLKGVDSTLKIQPAKLEDSAVYLCASSLGGGEKLFFGSGTQLSVL.

The chain combines TRBV4-3 with TRBJ2-3, with 10 nucleotides matching TRBD2. The junction had 13 bases not matched to a gene; V was cut back by 1 base and J by 0 bases. The CDR3 consists of 20 residues. Germline V gene lookup returns CDR1 LGHNA and CDR2 YSLEER. The CDR3 loop reads CASSQGYASGGQVSTDTQYF. The CDR3 DNA reads as TGCGCCAGCAGCCAAGGTTACGCTAGCGGGGGCCAAGTAAGCACAGATACGCAGTATTTT.

The chain combines TRBV21-1 with TRBJ2-7; TRBD2 is taken as the D call from the table, unchecked against the DNA. TRBV21-1 has pseudogene status. This CDR3 has 14 residues. The CDR3 DNA follows: TGTGCCAGCAGCAACCCTGGGAGAAGATACGAGCAGTACTTC. Protein sequence: CASSNPGRRYEQYF.

This rearrangement joins TRBV19 to TRBJ2-1, with D tentatively TRBD2 (5 bases). CDR1 and CDR2 (germline): LNHDA, SQIVND (reference sequence). Trimming took off 3 bases at V and 3 bases at J, with 12 bases between the two ends. The CDR3 consists of 15 residues. The CDR3 DNA is TGTGCCAGTAGTATCCTGGCCGAGGGCTACAATGAGCAGTTCTTC. It specifies CASSILAEGYNEQFF.

This chain links TRBV30 with TRBJ2-1, with D perhaps TRBD2 (7 bases). Germline assignment: CDR1 GTSNPN and CDR2 SVGIG (reference sequence). Trimming shortened V by 2 bases and J by 8 bases, and 16 bases separated the two germline ends. This CDR3 comprises 14 residues. CDR3 coding DNA: TGTGCCTGGAGTTGGGGGGGCACTTTGGATGAGCAGTTCTTC. Translation gives CAWSWGGTLDEQFF.

The chain carries TRBV4-1 and TRBJ2-7; D perhaps matches TRBD1 (6 bases). V lost 0 bases to trimming and J lost 3 bases, with 6 bases between them. The germline V gene has CDR1 MGHRA and CDR2 YSYEKL. This CDR3 spans 13 amino acids. The CDR3 sequence: CASSQETGYEQYF. As DNA, the CDR3 is TGCGCCAGCAGCCAAGAGACAGGCTACGAGCAGTACTTC.

The genes are TRBV10-3 and TRBJ2-3, with 11 bases aligning to TRBD2. V lost 10 bases and J lost 3; bases outside the gene matches: 6. CDR3 length: 14 residues. CDR1 is ENHRY, CDR2 SYGVKD, per germline. The CDR3 spells CATSGLAETDTQYF. The CDR3 DNA is TGTGCCACCTCGGGACTAGCGGAGACAGATACGCAGTATTTT.

This clone was counted once. This chain connects TRBV27 to TRBJ1-2; D not resolved. The germline V gene has CDR1 MNHEY and CDR2 SMNVEV (reference sequence). The V and J ends lost 4 bases and 8 bases respectively, with 8 bases between them. The CDR3 extends over 11 amino acids. The CDR3 region has the DNA TGTGCCAGCAGTTCAGGATGGGGCTACACCTTC. Translation: CASSSGWGYTF.

The CDR3 loop is CASSVAAGDYGYTF. DNA for the CDR3: TGTGCCAGCAGCGTAGCTGCAGGGGACTATGGCTACACCTTC. V gene TRBV9 combines with J gene TRBJ1-2; D may be TRBD1 (6 bases). The V and J ends lost 0 bases and 3 bases respectively, with 9 bases between them. CDR1 and CDR2 from the germline V gene are SGDLS and YYNGEE. The CDR3 length is 14 residues.

The chain joins TRBV27 to TRBJ1-1, with a weak D call TRBD1 (5 bases). The CDR3 contains 15 residues. Trimming took 0 bases from V and 2 from J, leaving 10 bases between them. Germline V lookup: CDR1 MNHEY, CDR2 SMNVEV (reference sequence). CDR3 coding DNA: TGTGCCAGCAGTTTATCAGGGGCCCTAAACACTGAAGCTTTCTTT. This codes for CASSLSGALNTEAFF.

V gene TRBV11-1 combines with J gene TRBJ2-7, with 8 nucleotides matching TRBD1. The CDR3 runs 15 residues. Per the germline V gene, CDR1 is SGHAT and CDR2 is FQDESV (reference sequence). V gave up 5 bases and J gave up 3 bases; unmatched junction bases: 9. CDR3 in amino acids: CASSTPRTGFYEQYF. The CDR3 DNA follows: TGTGCCAGCAGCACACCCCGGACAGGGTTCTACGAGCAGTACTTC.

CDR3 region: CASSQSYRANTEAFF. CDR3 nucleotide sequence: TGCGCCAGCAGTCAATCGTACAGGGCGAACACTGAAGCTTTCTTT. The chain has TRBV23-1 and TRBJ1-1; D perhaps matches TRBD1 (6 bases). TRBV23-1 is noted as an ORF with a role that remains uncertain. The CDR3 is 15 amino acids. Trimming removed 0 bases at V and 1 base at J, with 9 bases between.

The rearrangement joins TRBV30 to TRBJ2-3; possibly TRBD1 for D (5 bases). Looked up from germline, CDR1 is GTSNPN and CDR2 is SVGIG (reference sequence). Trimming stripped 7 bases from V and 6 bases from J, with 8 bases between. The CDR3 runs 10 residues. The CDR3 protein is CALGPDTQYF. The CDR3 DNA follows: TGTGCCTTGGGGCCGGATACGCAGTATTTT.

The CDR3 DNA reads as TGTGCCAGCAGTTCGACCCTCAGGAATGAGCAGTTCTTC. It translates to CASSSTLRNEQFF. The chain combines TRBV27 with TRBJ2-1; no reliable D call. The germline CDR1 and CDR2 sequences are MNHEY and SMNVEV (reference sequence). Between the trimmed V and J ends, which lost 4 bases and 7 bases, there was a span of 11 bases. The CDR3 runs 13 residues.

V is TRBV9 and J is TRBJ2-1; D is perhaps TRBD1 (6 bases). V shed 3 bases and J shed 7 bases, with 8 bases lying between them. The CDR3 loop spans 12 amino acids. Per the germline V gene, CDR1 is SGDLS and CDR2 is YYNGEE. The CDR3 DNA follows: TGTGCCAGCAGCGCCACAGGGAATGAGCAGTTCTTC. This translates into CASSATGNEQFF.

In its sample, this clone was seen once. The chain recombines TRBV9 with TRBJ1-1; 9 bases map to TRBD1. CDR1 and CDR2 (germline): SGDLS, YYNGEE. The CDR3 loop spans 16 amino acids. With V trimmed by 3 bases and J by 5 bases, 11 bases remained unmatched. As DNA, the CDR3 is TGTGCCAGCAGCGCCTCCACCGGACAGGGGAGGACTGAAGCTTTCTTT. Translated, it gives CASSASTGQGRTEAFF.

The J gene is TRBJ2-4, the V gene TRBV27; D gene ambiguous. The CDR3 covers 13 residues. V lost 4 bases to trimming and J lost 8 bases, with 12 bases between them. Germline V lookup: CDR1 MNHEY, CDR2 SMNVEV (reference sequence). The CDR3 sequence is CASSSQPSYIQYF. The DNA for the CDR3 is TGTGCCAGCAGTTCCCAACCGAGTTACATTCAGTACTTC.

The chain recombines TRBV5-4 with TRBJ1-2; 7 bases are shared with TRBD1. There are 16 residues in the CDR3. After removal of 6 bases from V and 9 bases from J, the junction contained 20 bases not matched to a gene. Per germline, CDR1 SGHNT and CDR2 YYREEE (reference sequence). For the CDR3, the DNA is TGTGCCAGCACCTCCCCCGGGACAGAGGTCCTTGGTCGCTACACCTTC. Translated: CASTSPGTEVLGRYTF.

This chain joins TRBV27 and TRBJ2-5; 7 nucleotides align to TRBD2. The CDR3 has 15 amino acids. CDR1 is MNHEY, CDR2 SMNVEV, per germline (reference sequence). Trimming cost V 1 base and J 1 base; bases outside gene matches: 3. CDR3 nucleotide sequence: TGTGCCAGCAGTTTATGGTCTAGCGGCCAAGAGACCCAGTACTTC. Translating it yields CASSLWSSGQETQYF.

DNA of the CDR3: TGTGCCAGCAGCTTAAATCCCAGACTTGGGGCCAACGTCCTGACTTTC. Encoded protein: CASSLNPRLGANVLTF. V and J are TRBV7-3 and TRBJ2-6; D is unresolved. The germline V gene encodes CDR1 SGHTA and CDR2 FQGTGA. This CDR3 is built from 16 residues. V lost 1 base and J lost 3, with 10 bases in between. Drawing the rest from reference TRBV7-3 and TRBJ2-6, the complete variable domain is GAGVSQTPSNKVTEKGKYVELRCDPISGHTALYWYRQSLGQGPEFLIYFQGTGAADDSGLPNDRFFAVRPEGSVSTLKIQRTERGDSAVYLCASSLNPRLGANVLTFGAGSRLTVL.

This clone was detected only a few times. The chain joins TRBV4-3 to TRBJ1-2; 7 nucleotides match TRBD1. The CDR3 has 13 amino acids. Per the germline V gene, CDR1 is LGHNA and CDR2 is YSLEER. The V segment lost 0 bases and the J segment 6 bases; nucleotides outside the gene matches: 1. The CDR3 here is CASSQDGTDGYTF. The CDR3 region has the DNA TGCGCCAGCAGCCAAGACGGGACAGATGGCTACACCTTC.